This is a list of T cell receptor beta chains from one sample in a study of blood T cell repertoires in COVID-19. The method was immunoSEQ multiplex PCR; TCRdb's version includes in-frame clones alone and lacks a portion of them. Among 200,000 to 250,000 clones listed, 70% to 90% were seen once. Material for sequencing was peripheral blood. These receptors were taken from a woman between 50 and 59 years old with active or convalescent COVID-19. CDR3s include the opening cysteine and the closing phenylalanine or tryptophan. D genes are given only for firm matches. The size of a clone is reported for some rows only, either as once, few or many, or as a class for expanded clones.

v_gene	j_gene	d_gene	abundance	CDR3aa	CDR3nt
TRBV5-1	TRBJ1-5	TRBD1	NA	CASSEQGAHQPQHF	TGCGCCAGCAGCGAACAGGGGGCTCATCAGCCCCAGCATTTT
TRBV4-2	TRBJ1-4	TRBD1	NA	CASSPDRESTNEKLFF	TGTGCCAGCAGCCCCGACAGGGAGTCAACTAATGAAAAACTGTTTTTT
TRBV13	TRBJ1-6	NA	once	CASSSGTYNSPLHF	TGTGCCAGCAGCTCCGGGACCTATAATTCACCCCTCCACTTT
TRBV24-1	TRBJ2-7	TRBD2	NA	CATSGGLAGSGNEQYF	TGTGCCACCAGTGGTGGACTAGCGGGATCTGGGAACGAGCAGTACTTC
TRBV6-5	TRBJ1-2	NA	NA	CAAERQTVNYGYTF	TGTGCCGCCGAGAGACAGACCGTTAACTATGGCTACACCTTC
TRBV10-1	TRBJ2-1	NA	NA	CASSESTVADYNEQFF	TGCGCCAGCAGTGAGTCAACGGTGGCGGATTACAATGAGCAGTTCTTC
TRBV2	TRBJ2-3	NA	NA	CASSVEAADTQYF	TGTGCCAGCAGCGTCGAGGCCGCGGATACGCAGTATTTT
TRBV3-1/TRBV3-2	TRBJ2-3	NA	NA	CASSPHGGPRRDTQYF	TGTGCCAGCAGCCCCCATGGTGGCCCCCGCCGAGATACGCAGTATTTT
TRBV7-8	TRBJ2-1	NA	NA	CASSLNAVSSYNEQFF	TGTGCCAGCAGCTTAAATGCCGTGAGCTCCTACAATGAGCAGTTCTTC
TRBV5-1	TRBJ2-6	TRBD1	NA	CASSPSGTGFSGANVLTF	TGCGCCAGCAGCCCCTCCGGGACAGGGTTCTCTGGGGCCAACGTCCTGACTTTC
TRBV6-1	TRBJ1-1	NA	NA	CASSDSARVLIGTEAFF	TGTGCCAGCAGTGATTCGGCGAGGGTGCTCATAGGCACTGAAGCTTTCTTT
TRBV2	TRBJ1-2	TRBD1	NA	CASQRTATGGIYGYTF	TGTGCCAGCCAAAGAACCGCGACAGGGGGCATCTATGGCTACACCTTC
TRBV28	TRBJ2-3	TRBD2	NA	CASSLPAGVDTQYF	TGTGCCAGCAGTCTCCCCGCGGGGGTCGATACGCAGTATTTT
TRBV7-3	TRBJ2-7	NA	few	CASSLYSGPYEQYF	TGTGCCAGCAGCTTATACAGCGGGCCCTACGAGCAGTACTTC
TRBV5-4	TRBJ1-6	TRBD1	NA	CASSFTGQFGTDGKPLHF	TGTGCCAGCAGCTTTACAGGCCAATTCGGGACAGACGGGAAACCCCTCCACTTT
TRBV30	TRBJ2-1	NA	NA	CAWSVRYNEQFF	TGTGCCTGGAGTGTTCGCTACAATGAGCAGTTCTTC
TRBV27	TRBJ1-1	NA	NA	CASSRSGLNTEAFF	TGTGCCAGCAGTCGAAGTGGGCTGAACACTGAAGCTTTCTTT
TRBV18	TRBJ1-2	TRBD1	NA	CASSPTGGSGYTF	TGTGCCAGCTCACCGACAGGGGGCTCTGGCTACACCTTC
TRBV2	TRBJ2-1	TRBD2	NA	CASSEWTRGEQFF	TGTGCCAGCAGTGAATGGACTAGAGGTGAGCAGTTCTTC
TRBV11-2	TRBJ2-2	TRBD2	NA	CASSLSPLAGGTGELFF	TGTGCCAGCAGCTTATCCCCACTAGCGGGGGGCACCGGGGAGCTGTTTTTT
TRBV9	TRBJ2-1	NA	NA	CASSVDRWAEQFF	TGTGCCAGCAGCGTAGATCGGTGGGCTGAGCAGTTCTTC
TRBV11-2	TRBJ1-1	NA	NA	CASSLDPGSTAFF	TGTGCCAGCAGCTTAGACCCAGGCTCGACAGCTTTCTTT
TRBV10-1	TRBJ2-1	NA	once	CASSEARSSYNEQFF	TGCGCCAGCAGTGAGGCCAGAAGCTCCTACAATGAGCAGTTCTTC
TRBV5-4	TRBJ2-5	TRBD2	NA	CASSSTSGSSETQYF	TGTGCCAGCAGCTCGACTAGCGGAAGTAGCGAGACCCAGTACTTC
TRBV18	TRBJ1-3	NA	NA	CASSPPFGTGGNTIYF	TGTGCCAGCTCACCACCGTTTGGAACAGGGGGAAACACCATATATTTT
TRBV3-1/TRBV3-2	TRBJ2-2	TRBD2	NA	CASSYSRGVLFF	TGTGCCAGCAGCTACTCCCGGGGGGTGCTGTTTTTT
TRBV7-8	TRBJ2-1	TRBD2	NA	CASSLAGRGENEQFF	TGTGCCAGCAGCTTAGCAGGGCGGGGGGAGAATGAGCAGTTCTTC
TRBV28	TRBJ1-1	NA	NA	CASSLSRRGNTEAFF	TGTGCCAGCAGTTTATCTCGGCGGGGGAACACTGAAGCTTTCTTT
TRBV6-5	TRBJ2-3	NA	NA	CASSYAVTPSTDTQYF	TGTGCCAGCAGTTATGCGGTTACACCTAGCACAGATACGCAGTATTTT
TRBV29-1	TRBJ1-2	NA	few	CSVWPSSGYGYTF	TGCAGCGTTTGGCCCTCCTCGGGCTATGGCTACACCTTC
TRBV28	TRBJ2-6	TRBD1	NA	CASSPGGWVGANVLTF	TGTGCCAGCAGCCCAGGGGGCTGGGTTGGGGCCAACGTCCTGACTTTC
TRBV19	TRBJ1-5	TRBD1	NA	CASRGQGNQPQHF	TGTGCCAGTCGAGGACAGGGAAATCAGCCCCAGCATTTT
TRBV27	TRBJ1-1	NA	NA	CASSLDGLRRAFF	TGTGCCAGCAGTTTAGATGGGTTGAGGCGGGCTTTCTTT
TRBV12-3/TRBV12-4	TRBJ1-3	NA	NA	CASSNRDRNTIYF	TGTGCCAGCAGTAACAGGGACAGAAACACCATATATTTT
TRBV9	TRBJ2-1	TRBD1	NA	CASSVGTGGRGQFF	TGTGCCAGCAGCGTAGGGACAGGAGGTCGGGGGCAGTTCTTC
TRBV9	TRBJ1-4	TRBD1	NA	CASSVSGQGLGEKLFF	TGTGCCAGCAGCGTATCGGGACAGGGTTTGGGAGAAAAACTGTTTTTT
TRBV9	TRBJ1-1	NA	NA	CASSPSSGMDTEAFF	TGTGCCAGCAGCCCCTCGAGCGGGATGGACACTGAAGCTTTCTTT
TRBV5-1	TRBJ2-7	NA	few	CASSPLVGASYEQYF	TGCGCCAGCAGCCCGTTGGTAGGGGCCTCCTACGAGCAGTACTTC
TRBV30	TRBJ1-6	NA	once	CAWSSRGNSPLHF	TGTGCCTGGAGTAGCAGGGGTAATTCACCCCTCCACTTT
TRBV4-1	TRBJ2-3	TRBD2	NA	CASSLLPSGLALPDTQYF	TGCGCCAGCAGCCTCCTCCCTTCGGGACTAGCGCTTCCAGATACGCAGTATTTT
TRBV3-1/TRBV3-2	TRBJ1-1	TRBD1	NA	CASSPGGRTEAFF	TGTGCCAGCAGCCCAGGGGGCAGGACTGAAGCTTTCTTT
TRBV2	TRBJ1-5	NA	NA	CASSPAGGQPQHF	TGTGCCAGCAGTCCCGCGGGGGGTCAGCCCCAGCATTTT
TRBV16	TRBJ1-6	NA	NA	CASSPRAGGNSPLHF	TGTGCCAGCAGCCCACGAGCCGGTGGTAATTCACCCCTCCACTTT
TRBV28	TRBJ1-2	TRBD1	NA	CASSPRDRTNYGYTF	TGTGCCAGCAGTCCCCGGGACAGAACAAACTATGGCTACACCTTC
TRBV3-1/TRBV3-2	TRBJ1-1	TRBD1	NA	CASTPRGRRGRNTEAFF	TGTGCCAGCACCCCACGGGGCCGCAGGGGGCGGAACACTGAAGCTTTCTTT